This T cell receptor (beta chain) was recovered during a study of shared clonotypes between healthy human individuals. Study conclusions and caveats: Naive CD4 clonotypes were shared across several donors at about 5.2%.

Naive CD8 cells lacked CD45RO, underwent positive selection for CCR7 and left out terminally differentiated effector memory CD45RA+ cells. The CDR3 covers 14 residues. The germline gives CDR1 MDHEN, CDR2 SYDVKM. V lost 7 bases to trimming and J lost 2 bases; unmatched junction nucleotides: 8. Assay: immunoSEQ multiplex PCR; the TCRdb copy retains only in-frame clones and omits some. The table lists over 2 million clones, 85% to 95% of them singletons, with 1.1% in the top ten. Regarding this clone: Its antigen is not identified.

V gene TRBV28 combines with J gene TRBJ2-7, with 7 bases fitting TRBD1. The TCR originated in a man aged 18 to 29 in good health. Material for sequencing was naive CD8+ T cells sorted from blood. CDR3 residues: CASTTTGSTYEQYF. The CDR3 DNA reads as TGTGCCAGCACCACGACAGGGTCTACCTACGAGCAGTACTTC.